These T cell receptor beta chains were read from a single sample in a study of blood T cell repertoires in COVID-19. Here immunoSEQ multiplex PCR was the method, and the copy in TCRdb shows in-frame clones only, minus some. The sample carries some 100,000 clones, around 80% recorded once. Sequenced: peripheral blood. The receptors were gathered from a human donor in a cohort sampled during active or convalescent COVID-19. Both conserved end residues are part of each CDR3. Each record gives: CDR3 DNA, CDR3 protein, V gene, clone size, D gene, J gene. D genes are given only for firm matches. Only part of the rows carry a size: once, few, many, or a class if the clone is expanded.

TGTGCCAGCAGCTTGTCAGGCTCGGAAGGCTACACCTTC | CASSLSGSEGYTF | TRBV5-6 | NA | NA | TRBJ1-2
TGTGCCAGCAGGTTGTGGTTGACAGGGGACCAAGAGACCCAGTACTTC | CASRLWLTGDQETQYF | TRBV5-8 | few | TRBD1 | TRBJ2-5
TGTGCCAGCAGAAGAGAGGACAGACCCTACGAGCAGTACTTC | CASRREDRPYEQYF | TRBV6-5 | many | NA | TRBJ2-7
TGTGCCAGCAGCCGACGTAATAGGGGCAGGGCCTCCTACAATGAGCAGTTCTTC | CASSRRNRGRASYNEQFF | TRBV3-1/TRBV3-2 | NA | NA | TRBJ2-1
TGTGCCAGCAAGAAATCCGGGTCCACAGGTCCATTCTTT | CASKKSGSTGPFF | TRBV6-5 | NA | NA | TRBJ1-1
TGTGCCAGCAGTCCAAAGGGGGTTCCTTTGAATGAGCAGTTCTTC | CASSPKGVPLNEQFF | TRBV6-2/TRBV6-3 | few | NA | TRBJ2-1
TGTGCCAGCAGCCCAACGGCGGGGGCGGGAAATTCACCCCTCCACTTT | CASSPTAGAGNSPLHF | TRBV7-2 | NA | NA | TRBJ1-6
TGTGCCAGCTCACCTCGACAGGTCGCTCAGCCCCAGCATTTT | CASSPRQVAQPQHF | TRBV18 | NA | NA | TRBJ1-5
TGTGCCAGCAGCCAAGAATTAGACCGAGGGTACACCGGGGAGCTGTTTTTT | CASSQELDRGYTGELFF | TRBV3-1/TRBV3-2 | NA | NA | TRBJ2-2
TGTGCCAGCAGTCTTGCGGGACAAACAGGGGCGCGTGAGCAGTTCTTC | CASSLAGQTGAREQFF | TRBV27 | few | NA | TRBJ2-1
TGTGCCAGCAGTTACTTGACAGGAGAAACGTTCTTC | CASSYLTGETFF | TRBV6-2/TRBV6-3 | NA | NA | TRBJ2-1